These 21 T cell receptor beta chains share one sample of origin, sequenced in a study of Ad26.COV2.S vaccination and SARS-CoV-2 variants. Sample treatment: roughly 19 received Ad26.COV2.S at low or high dose, single or two shots; roughly five received placebo; per-sample allocation not given. Sampling was performed 63 days after the first vaccine or placebo injection. Only in-frame clones appear in the TCRdb table, and some are missing; sequencing was by immunoSEQ multiplex PCR. The data show about 680,000 clones, more than 70% seen once. This specimen was peripheral blood, taken in a trial of Ad26.COV2.S vaccine versus placebo. All receptors derive from a person between 18 and 65 years old who received the Ad26.COV2.S COVID-19 vaccine or a placebo.

The chain is built from TRBV7-9 and TRBJ2-3; 14 nucleotides line up with TRBD2. V was clipped by 7 bases and J by 6 bases; unmatched bases: 18. CDR3 length: 19 amino acids. Germline assignment: CDR1 SEHNR and CDR2 FQNEAQ (reference sequence). DNA for the CDR3: TGTGCCAGCAATGGGGACAGGGGACTAGCGGGAGTTTCGTTGGATACGCAGTATTTT. It is translated as CASNGDRGLAGVSLDTQYF.

The chain combines TRBV24-1 with TRBJ2-1, with TRBD2 matching 12 bases. The trim removed 6 bases at V and 8 bases at J, leaving 7 bases unmatched. Germline V lookup: CDR1 KGHDR, CDR2 SFDVKD. CDR3 size: 15 residues. In DNA form, the CDR3 reads TGTGCCACCAGTACTAGCGGGAGGACAGCCCATGAGCAGTTCTTC. It yields the protein CATSTSGRTAHEQFF.

This chain links TRBV19 with TRBJ1-1; TRBD1 aligns across 7 bases. Losses at the gene ends were 3 bases for V and 0 bases for J; bases not matched to a gene: 4. Germline V gives CDR1 LNHDA, CDR2 SQIVND (reference sequence). The CDR3 length is 15 residues. CDR3 sequence reads: CASSIRGSLNTEAFF. The CDR3 DNA sequence: TGTGCCAGTAGTATCAGGGGGAGTCTGAACACTGAAGCTTTCTTT.

This chain links TRBV6-5 with TRBJ2-7; TRBD1 agrees at 12 bases. CDR1 MNHEY and CDR2 SVGAGI come from the germline V gene. The CDR3 runs 14 residues. V shed 6 bases and J 7 bases; nucleotides not matched to a gene: 7. The CDR3 nucleotides read TGTGCCAGCAGCTGGGACAGGGGGCGTCGGGAGCAGTACTTC. Amino acid sequence: CASSWDRGRREQYF.

J is TRBJ1-1 and V is TRBV11-2; 9 bases fit TRBD1. The CDR3 sequence is 15 residues long. With V trimmed by 1 base and J by 3 bases, 3 bases remained unmatched. Germline CDR1 and CDR2: SGHAT and FQNNGV. The CDR3 nucleotides are TGTGCCAGCAGCTTAGCGGGACAGGGCTACACTGAAGCTTTCTTT. This gives the protein CASSLAGQGYTEAFF.

This clone was recorded once. The V call is TRBV7-2, the J call TRBJ2-7; 9 nucleotides line up with TRBD2. V was pared by 4 bases and J by 5 bases, with 15 bases of the junction left unmatched. Germline CDR1 reads SGHTA; CDR2 reads FQGNSA. The length of the CDR3 is 17 residues. CDR3 loop: CASSYPRGAGGSHEQYF. As DNA, the CDR3 is TGTGCCAGCAGCTACCCTAGAGGGGCGGGAGGGTCCCACGAGCAGTACTTC.

This clone was observed a few times. The chain has TRBV19 and TRBJ1-3; TRBD1 might be the D (5 bases). V lost 6 bases, J lost 0 bases, and 9 bases lay in between. This CDR3 has 14 amino acids. Germline CDR1 reads LNHDA; CDR2 reads SQIVND (reference sequence). This CDR3 reads CASRNRYSGNTIYF. DNA of the CDR3: TGTGCCAGTAGGAACAGGTACTCTGGAAACACCATATATTTT.

The gene calls are TRBV5-4 and TRBJ2-1, with D perhaps TRBD2 (6 bases). This CDR3 is built from 15 residues. V was shortened by 4 bases and J by 0 bases, with 11 bases between the two germline ends. Germline V gene lookup returns CDR1 SGHNT and CDR2 YYREEE (reference sequence). CDR3 in DNA: TGTGCCAGCAGCCGGGACTCCAGCTCCTACAATGAGCAGTTCTTC. It encodes CASSRDSSSYNEQFF.

Only one count was recorded for this clone. The chain links TRBV19 to TRBJ1-1, with 7 bases lining up with TRBD1. Germline CDR1 LNHDA, CDR2 SQIVND (reference sequence). The CDR3 is 15 amino acids. With V trimmed by 7 bases and J by 0 bases, 8 bases remained unmatched. As DNA, the CDR3 is TGTGCCAGTATAGGGTGGACAGGCGTGAACACTGAAGCTTTCTTT. This encodes CASIGWTGVNTEAFF.

The chain carries TRBV7-9 and TRBJ1-5, with D possibly TRBD1 on 5 matching bases. V lost 5 bases and J 5 bases, leaving 7 bases between the germline ends. The CDR3 has 12 residues. Germline assignment: CDR1 SEHNR and CDR2 FQNEAQ (reference sequence). CDR3 sequence reads: CASSVGDQPQHF. The DNA of the CDR3 is TGTGCCAGCAGCGTGGGGGATCAGCCCCAGCATTTT.

V and J are TRBV19 and TRBJ1-1, with TRBD1 matching 7 bases. The CDR3 spans 12 residues. Germline V lookup: CDR1 LNHDA, CDR2 SQIVND (reference sequence). J gave up 4 bases and V 8 bases, and 4 bases lay outside the gene matches. Here the CDR3 DNA reads TGTGCCAGTTCGGGACAGATCACTGAAGCTTTCTTT. Translating gives CASSGQITEAFF.

The chain recombines TRBV5-5 with TRBJ1-5; D gene uncertain. V lost 1 base, J lost 1 base, and 3 bases lay in between. Germline CDR1 SGHKS, CDR2 YYEKEE (reference sequence). This CDR3 region has 13 residues. The CDR3 nucleotides are TGTGCCAGCAGCTTGCAAAGCAATCAGCCCCAGCATTTT. It encodes CASSLQSNQPQHF.

This clone has only one observation. The J gene is TRBJ2-7, the V gene TRBV10-3, with TRBD1 matching 8 bases. CDR3 size: 13 residues. The germline V gene has CDR1 ENHRY and CDR2 SYGVKD. Germline trimming cut 5 bases from V and 3 bases from J; bases unmatched to any gene: 3. The CDR3 is CAISPGQVYEQYF. CDR3 bases: TGTGCCATCAGTCCGGGACAGGTCTACGAGCAGTACTTC.

This sequence joins TRBV7-2 and TRBJ1-2; a possible D gene is TRBD1 (5 bases). The germline V gene encodes CDR1 SGHTA and CDR2 FQGNSA. This CDR3 comprises 15 residues. V shed 5 bases and J shed 5 bases, with 18 bases lying between them. The CDR3 reads CASSPVGASPYGYTF. The CDR3 coding sequence is TGTGCCAGCAGCCCCGTAGGGGCGAGTCCTTATGGCTACACCTTC.

CDR3 protein: CASSVRDRGDIQYF. In nucleotides, the CDR3 is TGTGCCAGCAGCGTTCGGGACAGGGGCGACATTCAGTACTTC. The genes are TRBV9 and TRBJ2-4; 10 nucleotides agree with TRBD1. Germline V CDR1 and CDR2: SGDLS, YYNGEE. V dropped 2 bases and J dropped 8; count of bases not matched to a gene: 4. The CDR3 covers 14 residues.

This sequence joins TRBV5-1 and TRBJ1-2; no definite D call. Germline V gives CDR1 SGHRS, CDR2 YFSETQ. This CDR3 comprises 12 residues. Trimming shortened V by 4 bases and J by 8 bases, and 12 bases separated the two germline ends. DNA for the CDR3: TGCGCCAGCAGCACCAGTTACGGGGGCTACACCTTC. Translating gives CASSTSYGGYTF. The full variable domain, completed using reference TRBV5-1 and TRBJ1-2, is KAGVTQTPRYLIKTRGQQVTLSCSPISGHRSVSWYQQTPGQGLQFLFEYFSETQRNKGNFPGRFSGRQFSNSRSEMNVSTLELGDSALYLCASSTSYGGYTFGSGTRLTVV.

V gene TRBV5-4 combines with J gene TRBJ2-3; possibly TRBD2 for D (6 bases). V dropped 4 bases and J dropped 6 bases, with 18 bases sitting between them. Germline lookup yields CDR1 SGHNT and CDR2 YYREEE (reference sequence). The CDR3 runs to 15 residues. CDR3 DNA: TGTGCCAGCAGCACCCGGTTGTGGGAGGTGGATACGCAGTATTTT. As protein: CASSTRLWEVDTQYF.

The J gene is TRBJ2-5, the V gene TRBV5-4; D remains ambiguous. Germline assignment: CDR1 SGHNT and CDR2 YYREEE (reference sequence). The length of the CDR3 is 11 residues. V was clipped by 5 bases and J by 4 bases, with 6 bases between them. This CDR3 is CASRELETQYF. DNA of the CDR3: TGTGCCAGCAGGGAGCTAGAGACCCAGTACTTC.

The rearrangement joins TRBV7-9 to TRBJ1-3; no reliable D call. Germline V gene data show CDR1 as SEHNR and CDR2 as FQNEAQ (reference sequence). Between the trimmed V and J ends, which lost 5 bases and 3 bases, there was a span of 5 bases. The CDR3 length is 12 residues. CDR3 loop: CASSLFGNTIYF. CDR3 DNA sequence: TGTGCCAGCAGCCTGTTTGGAAACACCATATATTTT.

J is TRBJ2-5 and V is TRBV7-2, with D tentatively TRBD1 (7 bases). The germline V gene has CDR1 SGHTA and CDR2 FQGNSA. The ends were cut back, 9 bases at V and 4 bases at J, with 24 bases in the middle. The length of the CDR3 is 16 residues. The CDR3 DNA is TGTGCCAGTACCCCCTCCCAGGGGGGTATTCGAGAGACCCAGTACTTC. Its translation is CASTPSQGGIRETQYF.

CDR3 amino acids: CASSTRTGSGSYNEQFF. The CDR3 nucleotides are TGTGCCAGTAGTACCCGGACAGGGTCGGGCTCCTACAATGAGCAGTTCTTC. V is TRBV19 and J is TRBJ2-1; 8 bases align to TRBD1. Germline trimming cut 4 bases from V and 0 bases from J; bases unmatched to any gene: 8. This CDR3 spans 17 amino acids. Germline V CDR1 and CDR2: LNHDA, SQIVND (reference sequence).